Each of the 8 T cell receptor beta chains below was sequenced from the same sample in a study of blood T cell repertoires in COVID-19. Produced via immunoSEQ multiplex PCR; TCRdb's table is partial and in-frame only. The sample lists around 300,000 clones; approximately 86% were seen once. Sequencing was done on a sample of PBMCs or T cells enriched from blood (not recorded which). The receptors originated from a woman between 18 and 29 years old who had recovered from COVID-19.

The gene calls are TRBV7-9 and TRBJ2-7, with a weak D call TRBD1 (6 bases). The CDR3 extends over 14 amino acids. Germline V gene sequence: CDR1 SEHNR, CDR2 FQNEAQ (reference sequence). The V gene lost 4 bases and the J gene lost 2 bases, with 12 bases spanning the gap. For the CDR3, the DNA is TGTGCCAGCAGCTCGGGGACAAATACCTACGAGCAGTACTTC. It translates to CASSSGTNTYEQYF. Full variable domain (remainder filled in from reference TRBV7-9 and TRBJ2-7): DTGVSQNPRHKITKRGQNVTFRCDPISEHNRLYWYRQTLGQGPEFLTYFQNEAQLEKSRLLSDRFSAERPKGSFSTLEIQRTEQGDSAMYLCASSSGTNTYEQYFGPGTRLTVT.

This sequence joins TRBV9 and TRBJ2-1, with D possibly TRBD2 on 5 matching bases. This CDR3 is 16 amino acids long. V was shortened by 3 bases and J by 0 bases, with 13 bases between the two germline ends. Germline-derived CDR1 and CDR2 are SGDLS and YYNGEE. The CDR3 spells CASSAGLQYSYNEQFF. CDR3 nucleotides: TGTGCCAGCAGCGCTGGACTGCAATACTCCTACAATGAGCAGTTCTTC.

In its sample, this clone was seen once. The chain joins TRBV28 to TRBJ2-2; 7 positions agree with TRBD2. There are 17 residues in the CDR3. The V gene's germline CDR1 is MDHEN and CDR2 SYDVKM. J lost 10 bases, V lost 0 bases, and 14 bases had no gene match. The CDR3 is CASSLWSLAAISAELFF. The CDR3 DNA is TGTGCCAGCAGTTTATGGAGCCTAGCGGCCATCTCGGCGGAGCTGTTTTTT.

CDR3: CASSPGGLNEKLFF. CDR3 nucleotides: TGTGCCAGCAGCCCTGGCGGGTTAAATGAAAAACTGTTTTTT. This sequence joins TRBV9 and TRBJ1-4; D gene unclear. Germline lookup yields CDR1 SGDLS and CDR2 YYNGEE. V was clipped by 4 bases and J by 5 bases, with 12 bases between them. This CDR3 is 14 amino acids long. Supplemented by reference TRBV9 and TRBJ1-4, the full variable domain reads DSGVTQTPKHLITATGQRVTLRCSPRSGDLSVYWYQQSLDQGLQFLIQYYNGEERAKGNILERFSAQQFPDLHSELNLSSLELGDSALYFCASSPGGLNEKLFFGSGTQLSVL.

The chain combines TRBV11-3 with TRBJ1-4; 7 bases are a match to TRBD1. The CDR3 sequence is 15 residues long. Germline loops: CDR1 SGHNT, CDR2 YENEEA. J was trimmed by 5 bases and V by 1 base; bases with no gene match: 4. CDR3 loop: CASSLGDSSNEKLFF. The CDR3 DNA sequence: TGTGCCAGCAGCTTAGGGGACAGCTCAAATGAAAAACTGTTTTTT.

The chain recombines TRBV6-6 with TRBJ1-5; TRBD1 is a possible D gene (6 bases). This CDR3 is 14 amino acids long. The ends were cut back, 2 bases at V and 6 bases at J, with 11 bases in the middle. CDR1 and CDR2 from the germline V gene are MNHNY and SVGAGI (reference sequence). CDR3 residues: CASSYVGAGQPQHF. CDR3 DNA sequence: TGTGCCAGCAGTTACGTGGGGGCGGGTCAGCCCCAGCATTTT.

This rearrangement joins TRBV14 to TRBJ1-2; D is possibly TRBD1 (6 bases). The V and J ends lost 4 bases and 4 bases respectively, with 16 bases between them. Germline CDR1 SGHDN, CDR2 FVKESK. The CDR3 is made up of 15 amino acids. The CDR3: CASSPEDSPFYGYTF. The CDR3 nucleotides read TGTGCCAGCAGCCCCGAGGACAGCCCTTTCTATGGCTACACCTTC.

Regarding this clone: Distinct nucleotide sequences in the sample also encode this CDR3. CDR3 in DNA: TGTGCCAGCAGCCAAGATCGGCGGGGGTCCTACAATGAGCAGTTCTTC. The encoded protein is CASSQDRRGSYNEQFF. The rearrangement joins TRBV4-2 to TRBJ2-1, with TRBD2 matching 7 bases. The CDR3 has 16 residues. Trimming took 0 bases from V and 1 from J; bases not matched to a gene: 3. Germline loops: CDR1 LGHNA, CDR2 YNFKEQ.